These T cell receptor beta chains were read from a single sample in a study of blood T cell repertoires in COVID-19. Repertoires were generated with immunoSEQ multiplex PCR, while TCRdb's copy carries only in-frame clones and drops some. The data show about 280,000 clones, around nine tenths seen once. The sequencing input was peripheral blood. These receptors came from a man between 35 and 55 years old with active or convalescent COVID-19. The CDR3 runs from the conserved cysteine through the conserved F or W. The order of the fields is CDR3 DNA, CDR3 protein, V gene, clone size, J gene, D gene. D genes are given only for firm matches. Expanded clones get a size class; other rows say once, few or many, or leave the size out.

TGTGCCAGCAGCAAAAAGGGGGTGGGGCGTTATAGCAATCAGCCCCAGCATTTT,CASSKKGVGRYSNQPQHF,TRBV21-1,few,TRBJ1-5,NA
TGTGCCAGCAGTTACTCTAACAGCTTACACGGCTACACCTTC,CASSYSNSLHGYTF,TRBV6-6,few,TRBJ1-2,NA
TGTGCCACAGGGGGTGGACCTCTGAACACTGAAGCTTTCTTT,CATGGGPLNTEAFF,TRBV21-1,NA,TRBJ1-1,NA
TGTGCCAGCACCCCCCGTAAACCGGCGGTTGAACGAGCTGGGGCCAACGTCCTGACTTTC,CASTPRKPAVERAGANVLTF,TRBV21-1,NA,TRBJ2-6,NA
TGTGCCAGCAGCCTAGCGGGAAGTTACAATGAGCAGTTCTTC,CASSLAGSYNEQFF,TRBV27,NA,TRBJ2-1,TRBD2
TGCGCCAGCAGCCTCGGACAGGGAAACACCATATATTTT,CASSLGQGNTIYF,TRBV5-1,NA,TRBJ1-3,NA
TGTGCCAGCCTCAACAGCTACTCTGGAAACACCATATATTTT,CASLNSYSGNTIYF,TRBV2,NA,TRBJ1-3,NA
TGTGCCACCAGCAGAGACCAGGGAACTGAAGCTTTCTTT,CATSRDQGTEAFF,TRBV15,NA,TRBJ1-1,NA
TGTGCCAGCAGCTTAGGGGCGTTCGCGGGAGATGAGCAGTACTTC,CASSLGAFAGDEQYF,TRBV7-6,once,TRBJ2-7,TRBD2
TGTGCCAGCAGCTCGACTAGCGGGGACACAGATACGCAGTATTTT,CASSSTSGDTDTQYF,TRBV11-3,NA,TRBJ2-3,TRBD2
TGTGCCAGCAGCCACAGGGGGCGGGAGACCCAGTACTTC,CASSHRGRETQYF,TRBV12-3/TRBV12-4,NA,TRBJ2-5,TRBD1
TGTGCCAGCTCACCATCTAAGCGGAAGGACACAGATACGCAGTATTTT,CASSPSKRKDTDTQYF,TRBV18,NA,TRBJ2-3,NA
TGTGCCAGCAGCGTAGGTCCTATCTACACCTTC,CASSVGPIYTF,TRBV9,NA,TRBJ1-2,NA
TGTGCCAGCGTGCTGGACAACAATCAGCCCCAGCATTTT,CASVLDNNQPQHF,TRBV6-5,NA,TRBJ1-5,NA
TGTGCCAGCAGCTCCCCGGGGGGCGGCACAGATACGCAGTATTTT,CASSSPGGGTDTQYF,TRBV5-5,NA,TRBJ2-3,NA
TGTGCCTCGCAGGGCACCGGGGAGCTGTTTTTT,CASQGTGELFF,TRBV30,NA,TRBJ2-2,NA
TGTGCCAGCAGCTTAGTGGCTAGCGGTGGCAATGAGCAGTTCTTC,CASSLVASGGNEQFF,TRBV7-2,few,TRBJ2-1,TRBD2
TGCGCCAGCAGCTTGGGGGACAGACCTCTCACAGATACGCAGTATTTT,CASSLGDRPLTDTQYF,TRBV5-1,NA,TRBJ2-3,TRBD1
TGTGCCAGAAGCCCCGGACAGGGGAATGAAAAACTGTTTTTT,CARSPGQGNEKLFF,TRBV5-3,NA,TRBJ1-4,TRBD1
TGTGCCAGCAGCCTAACCGACAGGGGGAAAGAAAAACTGTTTTTT,CASSLTDRGKEKLFF,TRBV7-9,NA,TRBJ1-4,TRBD1
TGTGCCAGCAACACAGGGGGCGGGGGTCAGCCCCAGCATTTT,CASNTGGGGQPQHF,TRBV27,NA,TRBJ1-5,TRBD1
TGTGCCATCAGTGGAGTGAACACTGAAGCTTTCTTT,CAISGVNTEAFF,TRBV10-3,NA,TRBJ1-1,NA